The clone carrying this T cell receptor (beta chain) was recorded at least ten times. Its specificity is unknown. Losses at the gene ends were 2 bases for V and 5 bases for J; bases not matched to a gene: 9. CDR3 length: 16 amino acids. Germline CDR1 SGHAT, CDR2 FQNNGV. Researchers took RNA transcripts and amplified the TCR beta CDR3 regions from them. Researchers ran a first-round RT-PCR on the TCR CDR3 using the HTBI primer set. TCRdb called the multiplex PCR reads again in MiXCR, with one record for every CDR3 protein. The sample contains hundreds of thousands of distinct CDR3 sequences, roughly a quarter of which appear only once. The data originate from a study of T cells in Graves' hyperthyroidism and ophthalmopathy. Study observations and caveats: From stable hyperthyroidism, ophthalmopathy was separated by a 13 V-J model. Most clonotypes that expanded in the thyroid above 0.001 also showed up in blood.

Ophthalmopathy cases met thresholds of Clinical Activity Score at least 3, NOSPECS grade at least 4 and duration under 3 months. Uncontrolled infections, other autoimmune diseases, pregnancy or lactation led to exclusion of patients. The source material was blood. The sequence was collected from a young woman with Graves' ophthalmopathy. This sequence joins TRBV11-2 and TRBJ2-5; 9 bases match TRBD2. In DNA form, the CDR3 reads TGTGCCAGCAGCTTAATCGGCGGGGGGGCCGGGGAGACCCAGTACTTC. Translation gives CASSLIGGGAGETQYF.